Below are 7 T cell receptor beta chains sequenced from a single sample in a study of T-cell memory formation after mild COVID-19. TCRdb reprocessed the 5' RACE reads via MiXCR and lists one record per CDR3 protein. The data show 140,000 to 150,000 distinct CDR3 sequences, 6% to 6.5% seen once. Material for sequencing was PBMCs or a T cell subset sorted from them (not recorded which). The receptors come from an adult woman who had mild COVID-19 (a few samples of this study predate the infection). Cell type and time point are not known.

In its sample, this clonotype was seen a few times. CDR3 nucleotide sequence: TGTGCCAGCAGCCCCACAGCGGGAGGGTACAATGAGCAGTTCTTC. Protein: CASSPTAGGYNEQFF. The chain is built from TRBV7-3 and TRBJ2-1; 10 bases agree with TRBD2. The length of the CDR3 is 15 residues. Germline assignment: CDR1 SGHTA and CDR2 FQGTGA. J lost 4 bases, V lost 5 bases, and 5 bases had no gene match.

This clonotype came up many times. The chain carries TRBV5-4 and TRBJ2-5, with 9 nucleotides matching TRBD2. This CDR3 is built from 15 residues. Losses at the gene ends were 3 bases for V and 2 bases for J; bases not matched to a gene: 5. Germline CDR1 is SGHNT and CDR2 is YYREEE (reference sequence). CDR3 protein: CASSSRLAGQETQYF. For the CDR3, the DNA is TGTGCCAGCAGCTCCCGGCTAGCGGGGCAAGAGACCCAGTACTTC.

In its sample, this clonotype was seen many times. This chain uses TRBV12-3 or TRBV12-4 with TRBJ1-2; D remains ambiguous. V was pared by 7 bases and J by 8 bases, with 20 bases between. The CDR3 totals 14 residues. This chain's CDR3 is CASNPGRTVDGYTF. CDR3 DNA: TGTGCCAGCAACCCGGGTAGGACCGTCGACGGCTACACCTTC.

This clonotype appeared many times. The V call is TRBV5-1, the J call TRBJ2-7; 7 nucleotides match TRBD1. The CDR3 runs 15 residues. The V gene end was trimmed by 6 bases and the J gene end by 2 bases; junction bases not matched to a gene: 11. CDR1 SGHRS and CDR2 YFSETQ come from the germline V gene. In DNA form, the CDR3 reads TGCGCCAGCAAAACGGGGACGGGACAGACCTACGAGCAGTACTTC. It codes for CASKTGTGQTYEQYF.

J is TRBJ2-5 and V is TRBV7-7; TRBD1 is a possible D gene (5 bases). Germline assignment: CDR1 SSHAT and CDR2 FNYEAQ (reference sequence). The CDR3 is 14 residues long. The V end was cut by 5 bases, the J end by 2 bases, with 12 bases between. As DNA, the CDR3 is TGTGCCAGCAGCCCTAACAGGTTACAAGAGACCCAGTACTTC. Its protein product is CASSPNRLQETQYF.

This clonotype was seen repeatedly, ten times or more. The chain is built from TRBV29-1 and TRBJ2-1; TRBD2 agrees at 9 bases. Looked up from germline, CDR1 is SQVTM and CDR2 is ANQGSEA. Losses at the gene ends were 5 bases for V and 1 base for J; bases not matched to a gene: 9. This CDR3 is built from 16 residues. The CDR3 nucleotides are TGCAGCGTTAGAGACGCGGGAGGGAGTTCCTACAATGAGCAGTTCTTC. Translation gives CSVRDAGGSSYNEQFF.

This clonotype was detected many times. The V and J genes are TRBV9 and TRBJ2-1; no clear D gene. Trimming took 3 bases from V and 5 from J, leaving 15 bases between them. This CDR3 region has 15 residues. Germline CDR1 SGDLS, CDR2 YYNGEE. As DNA, the CDR3 is TGTGCCAGCAGCGCAGGAGCGAGGCAAAACAATGAGCAGTTCTTC. Translated, it gives CASSAGARQNNEQFF.